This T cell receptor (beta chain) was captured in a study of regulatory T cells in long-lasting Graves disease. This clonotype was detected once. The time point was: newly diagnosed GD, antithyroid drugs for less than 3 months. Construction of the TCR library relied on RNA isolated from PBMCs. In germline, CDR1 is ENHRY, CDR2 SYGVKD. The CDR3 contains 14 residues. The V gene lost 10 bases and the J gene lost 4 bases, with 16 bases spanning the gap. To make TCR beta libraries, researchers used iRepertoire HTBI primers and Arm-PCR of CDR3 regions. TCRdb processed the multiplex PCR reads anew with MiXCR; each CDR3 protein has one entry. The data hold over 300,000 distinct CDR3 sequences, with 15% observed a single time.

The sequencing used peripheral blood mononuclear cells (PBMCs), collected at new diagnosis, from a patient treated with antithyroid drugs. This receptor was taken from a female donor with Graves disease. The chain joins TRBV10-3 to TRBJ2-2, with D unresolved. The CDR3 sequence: CASRGGRGTGELFF. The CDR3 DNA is TGTGCCAGCAGAGGTGGCAGAGGCACCGGGGAGCTGTTTTTT.